The 26 T cell receptor beta chains in this list originate from one sample, sequenced in a study of beta chain features in type 1 diabetes. TCRB transcripts that were expressed got sequenced, as all of the isolated RNA had been reverse transcribed. The data were produced by immunoSEQ multiplex PCR, yet TCRdb's version contains in-frame clones alone and is incomplete. The table includes about 900,000 clones, roughly 15% detected once. Material: naive CD4+ T cells from blood. These receptors originate from a woman between 18 and 30 years old in good health.

The chain uses TRBV5-1 and TRBJ2-7, with 10 bases aligning to TRBD2. There are 17 residues in the CDR3. V lost 0 bases, J lost 3 bases, and 9 bases stayed unmatched. CDR1 SGHRS and CDR2 YFSETQ come from the germline V gene. The CDR3 here is CASSLEALAGVSYEQYF. CDR3 in DNA: TGCGCCAGCAGCTTGGAGGCCCTAGCGGGAGTAAGCTACGAGCAGTACTTC.

The genes are TRBV7-3 and TRBJ1-2; the match to TRBD1 covers 7 bases. This CDR3 spans 13 amino acids. CDR1 SGHTA and CDR2 FQGTGA come from the germline V gene. V shed 5 bases and J 9 bases; nucleotides not matched to a gene: 9. CDR3 residues: CASSMAGGRSYTF. CDR3 DNA sequence: TGTGCCAGCAGCATGGCAGGGGGAAGAAGCTACACCTTC.

V usage is TRBV19 and J usage is TRBJ2-7; D gene ambiguous. The V end lost 9 bases, the J end lost 2 bases, and 14 bases lay between the germline ends. This CDR3 is 13 amino acids long. Germline CDR1 and CDR2: LNHDA and SQIVND (reference sequence). The CDR3 nucleotides are TGTGCCAGCGGAGTCCGGAATGCCTACGAGCAGTACTTC. This gives the protein CASGVRNAYEQYF.

The chain employs TRBV11-2 and TRBJ2-1, with 10 bases matching TRBD1. This CDR3 contains 15 residues. The germline V gene encodes CDR1 SGHAT and CDR2 FQNNGV. Losses at the gene ends were 4 bases for V and 4 bases for J; bases not matched to a gene: 4. In nucleotides, the CDR3 is TGTGCCAGCAGCTCGACAGGGGGCGTTTACAATGAGCAGTTCTTC. Encoded protein: CASSSTGGVYNEQFF.

The chain carries TRBV19 and TRBJ1-2; D unclear. The CDR3 totals 13 residues. Trimming pared 7 bases from V and 7 bases from J, leaving 16 bases between. Germline CDR1 LNHDA, CDR2 SQIVND (reference sequence). The CDR3 nucleotides read TGTGCCAGTAACCGGGCGCCAAGCCCTGGCTACACCTTC. Translated: CASNRAPSPGYTF.

The J gene is TRBJ1-2, the V gene TRBV5-4; D gene unclear. Germline values: CDR1 SGHNT, CDR2 YYREEE (reference sequence). V was pared by 5 bases and J by 2 bases, with 10 bases between. This CDR3 contains 13 residues. CDR3 nucleotide sequence: TGTGCCAGCAGGAAGGACGGAAACTATGGCTACACCTTC. Translated, it gives CASRKDGNYGYTF. Full variable domain (remainder filled in from reference TRBV5-4 and TRBJ1-2): ETGVTQSPTHLIKTRGQQVTLRCSSQSGHNTVSWYQQALGQGPQFIFQYYREEENGRGNFPPRFSGLQFPNYSSELNVNALELDDSALYLCASRKDGNYGYTFGSGTRLTVV.

This clone was recorded a few times. V usage is TRBV7-9 and J usage is TRBJ1-2; D is possibly TRBD1 (6 bases). The CDR3 has 13 residues. CDR1 SEHNR and CDR2 FQNEAQ come from the germline V gene (reference sequence). The V gene lost 5 bases and the J gene lost 8 bases, with 15 bases spanning the gap. As DNA, the CDR3 is TGTGCCAGCAGCGTTATGGGGGCAAACGGCTACACCTTC. Amino acid sequence: CASSVMGANGYTF.

The chain joins TRBV18 to TRBJ2-5, with 7 bases lining up with TRBD1. Per germline, CDR1 KGHSH and CDR2 LQKENI. There are 13 residues in the CDR3. Germline trimming cut 8 bases from V and 4 bases from J; bases unmatched to any gene: 7. The CDR3 loop is CASRGQAGETQYF. The CDR3 bases are TGTGCCAGCCGCGGACAGGCAGGAGAGACCCAGTACTTC. The full variable domain, rest sourced from reference TRBV18 and TRBJ2-5, is NAGVMQNPRHLVRRRGQEARLRCSPMKGHSHVYWYRQLPEEGLKFMVYLQKENIIDESGMPKERFSAEFPKEGPSILRIQQVVRGDSAAYFCASRGQAGETQYFGPGTRLLVL.

In its sample, this clone was seen a few times. This chain connects TRBV4-2 to TRBJ2-1; D remains unclear. Trimming cost V 0 bases and J 8 bases, with 11 bases left between them. From germline, CDR1 is LGHNA and CDR2 YNFKEQ. The CDR3 is 14 amino acids. As DNA, the CDR3 is TGTGCCAGCAGCCAAGATGGTGGATTTGATGAGCAGTTCTTC. Protein: CASSQDGGFDEQFF.

V is TRBV28 and J is TRBJ2-1; TRBD2 matches 9 bases. CDR1 is MDHEN and CDR2 is SYDVKM in the germline V gene. The J segment lost 4 bases and the V segment lost 6 bases, leaving 13 bases of the junction unmatched. This CDR3 has 17 amino acids. The CDR3 spells CASREGGVAGDYNEQFF. The CDR3 DNA reads TGTGCCAGCAGAGAGGGAGGCGTAGCGGGAGATTACAATGAGCAGTTCTTC.

This clone was recorded many times. The chain employs TRBV23-1 and TRBJ2-1, with 11 bases fitting TRBD2. TRBV23-1 is labeled an ORF, and its function is uncertain. The CDR3 extends over 17 amino acids. Trimming cost V 8 bases and J 1 base; bases outside gene matches: 10. CDR3 DNA: TGCGCCAGCGGACCGGGACTAGCGGAACCGTCCTACAATGAGCAGTTCTTC. This translates into CASGPGLAEPSYNEQFF.

In its sample, this clone was seen a few times. The chain couples TRBV29-1 to TRBJ2-1; 7 nucleotides match TRBD2. Germline V gives CDR1 SQVTM, CDR2 ANQGSEA. V trimming: 5 bases; J trimming: 6 bases; junction bases outside the gene matches: 7. The CDR3 has 13 amino acids. Here the CDR3 reads CSVSRTSVNEQFF. For the CDR3, the DNA is TGCAGCGTTTCGAGGACTAGTGTCAATGAGCAGTTCTTC.

J is TRBJ2-5 and V is TRBV9; TRBD2 is a possible D gene (6 bases). V lost 3 bases and J 5 bases, leaving 17 bases between the germline ends. This CDR3 has 15 residues. Germline-derived CDR1 and CDR2 are SGDLS and YYNGEE. CDR3: CASSDTGTEAETQYF. The CDR3 DNA sequence: TGTGCCAGCAGCGACACCGGGACTGAGGCTGAGACCCAGTACTTC. Drawing the rest from reference TRBV9 and TRBJ2-5, the complete variable domain is DSGVTQTPKHLITATGQRVTLRCSPRSGDLSVYWYQQSLDQGLQFLIQYYNGEERAKGNILERFSAQQFPDLHSELNLSSLELGDSALYFCASSDTGTEAETQYFGPGTRLLVL.

This clone was seen a few times. This sequence joins TRBV7-8 and TRBJ1-2; 8 bases map to TRBD1. V lost 4 bases, J lost 6 bases, and 10 bases stayed unmatched. The CDR3 runs to 15 residues. Germline CDR1 and CDR2: SGHVS and FQNEAQ. Here the CDR3 reads CASSSFGRGPNGYTF. The CDR3 DNA is TGTGCCAGCAGCTCCTTCGGCAGGGGGCCAAATGGCTACACCTTC.

The chain links TRBV4-3 to TRBJ2-3; 8 nucleotides align to TRBD1. The ends lost 4 bases at V and 3 bases at J; junction bases unmatched: 6. The germline V gene encodes CDR1 LGHNA and CDR2 YSLEER. The CDR3 is 15 amino acids. The CDR3 loop reads CASSPNRGVTDTQYF. The CDR3 nucleotides read TGCGCCAGCAGCCCCAACAGGGGGGTGACAGATACGCAGTATTTT.

The sample holds a few counts of this clone. The J gene is TRBJ2-2, the V gene TRBV7-9; 10 nucleotides align to TRBD1. The germline V gene has CDR1 SEHNR and CDR2 FQNEAQ (reference sequence). Trimming cost V 5 bases and J 4 bases; bases outside gene matches: 7. This CDR3 comprises 16 residues. CDR3 loop: CASSPTGTGVTGELFF. In DNA, the CDR3 is TGTGCCAGCAGCCCAACCGGGACAGGGGTCACCGGGGAGCTGTTTTTT. The complete variable domain, with remaining parts taken from reference TRBV7-9 and TRBJ2-2, reads DTGVSQNPRHKITKRGQNVTFRCDPISEHNRLYWYRQTLGQGPEFLTYFQNEAQLEKSRLLSDRFSAERPKGSFSTLEIQRTEQGDSAMYLCASSPTGTGVTGELFFGEGSRLTVL.

The chain employs TRBV7-9 and TRBJ1-1; no definite D call. The CDR3 has 14 amino acids. Germline values: CDR1 SEHNR, CDR2 FQNEAQ (reference sequence). V was cut by 5 bases and J by 3 bases, with 13 bases left in between. The CDR3 loop is CASSTPRRHTEAFF. Here the CDR3 DNA reads TGTGCCAGCAGCACCCCCAGGAGGCACACTGAAGCTTTCTTT.

This clone was seen more than once but under ten times. V and J are TRBV5-6 and TRBJ2-3; D remains unclear. Germline V gene sequence: CDR1 SGHDT, CDR2 YYEEEE. Trimming left V 0 bases short and J 2 bases short, with 1 base between. CDR3 length: 12 residues. In DNA, the CDR3 is TGTGCCAGCAGCTTGGCCACAGATACGCAGTATTTT. Translation gives CASSLATDTQYF.

This clone was counted a few times. This CDR3 is CASSLAGERVGYEQYF. CDR3 DNA: TGTGCCAGCAGCTTGGCAGGAGAGAGGGTGGGCTACGAGCAGTACTTC. The chain joins TRBV11-2 to TRBJ2-5; D possibly corresponds to TRBD2 (5 bases). The better agreement between TRBJ2-7 and the DNA end casts doubt on the J call. In germline, CDR1 is SGHAT, CDR2 FQNNGV. The CDR3 runs to 16 residues.

This clone was observed a few times. This chain joins TRBV7-2 and TRBJ2-5; possible D gene TRBD1, 7 bases. Germline V gives CDR1 SGHTA, CDR2 FQGNSA. V dropped 0 bases and J dropped 5 bases, with 16 bases sitting between them. The CDR3 contains 16 residues. The CDR3 spells CASSLAAGGFVETQYF. The CDR3 DNA sequence: TGTGCCAGCAGCTTAGCTGCAGGGGGGTTCGTGGAGACCCAGTACTTC.

J is TRBJ2-5 and V is TRBV6-6, with D perhaps matching TRBD2 (5 bases). Germline-derived CDR1 and CDR2 are MNHNY and SVGAGI (reference sequence). V was shortened by 0 bases and J by 2 bases, with 13 bases between the two germline ends. The CDR3 covers 16 residues. DNA for the CDR3: TGTGCCAGCAGTTACTCAGCGCGGGTAAATCAAGAGACCCAGTACTTC. Residues: CASSYSARVNQETQYF.

This clone came up once. The rearrangement joins TRBV6-5 to TRBJ1-3; D remains ambiguous. CDR1 is MNHEY and CDR2 is SVGAGI in the germline V gene. This CDR3 region has 14 residues. The germline V and J ends were trimmed by 0 bases and 6 bases, with 9 bases remaining between them. CDR3 protein: CASSYSVYSNTIYF. The CDR3 coding sequence is TGTGCCAGCAGTTACTCGGTCTATTCAAACACCATATATTTT.

This clone was seen only a few times. The V call is TRBV28, the J call TRBJ2-7; 8 nucleotides agree with TRBD1. V shed 8 bases, J shed 7 bases, and the junction held 7 bases outside the gene matches. Germline lookup yields CDR1 MDHEN and CDR2 SYDVKM. The CDR3 totals 12 residues. The CDR3, as DNA: TGTGCCAGCGAACGACGGGACAGGGAGCAGTACTTC. It specifies CASERRDREQYF.

The chain combines TRBV5-1 with TRBJ2-5; D gene ambiguous. Trimming removed 4 bases at V and 2 bases at J, with 9 bases between. Per the germline V gene, CDR1 is SGHRS and CDR2 is YFSETQ. The CDR3 is 13 amino acids. The CDR3: CASSRADQETQYF. As DNA, the CDR3 is TGCGCCAGCAGCCGAGCCGATCAAGAGACCCAGTACTTC. Full variable domain (missing parts from reference TRBV5-1 and TRBJ2-5): KAGVTQTPRYLIKTRGQQVTLSCSPISGHRSVSWYQQTPGQGLQFLFEYFSETQRNKGNFPGRFSGRQFSNSRSEMNVSTLELGDSALYLCASSRADQETQYFGPGTRLLVL.

This clone was observed a few times. This chain joins TRBV5-1 and TRBJ2-1; no reliable D call. V was shortened by 4 bases and J by 0 bases, with 11 bases between the two germline ends. The CDR3 is made up of 15 amino acids. CDR1 is SGHRS, CDR2 YFSETQ, per germline. The CDR3 bases are TGCGCCAGCAGCAAGGAGATAAGCTCCTACAATGAGCAGTTCTTC. As protein: CASSKEISSYNEQFF.

The chain is built from TRBV19 and TRBJ1-1; 7 positions match TRBD1. The J segment lost 1 base and the V segment lost 6 bases, leaving 2 bases of the junction unmatched. This CDR3 is built from 13 residues. Per germline, CDR1 LNHDA and CDR2 SQIVND (reference sequence). The CDR3 is CASRTGPNTEAFF. The CDR3 coding sequence is TGTGCCAGTAGGACAGGGCCGAACACTGAAGCTTTCTTT.